Below, 28 T cell receptor beta chains from the same sample are listed, as sequenced in a study of spatial heterogeneity in lung cancer (dated by TCRdb to the late 2010s). Library preparation employed 5' RACE. The reads were generated on a NextSeq 500. The raw public reads went through TCRdb reprocessing: fastp at Q25, MiXCR clone calling, in-frame beta chains kept. All rows with the same CDR3 protein become a single entry with the most common DNA and genes. The sample yields approximately 4,000 distinct CDR3 sequences; around 16% were counted once. Jointly, the top ten make up about two thirds of the sample. This specimen's time point label, per the study, means: sample taken at primary tumor resection. For TCR sequencing, whole RNA was extracted from tumor and nontumor lung tissue, or from cryopreserved PBMC samples, and no cell sorting was done. Sequences were derived from PBMCs, sampled at surgery. All receptors derive from a male donor with early-stage non-small cell lung cancer.

This chain joins TRBV3-1 and TRBJ2-5; D uncertain. CDR3 size: 15 residues. Trimming stripped 0 bases from V and 1 base from J, with 9 bases between. In germline, CDR1 is LGHDT, CDR2 YNNKEL (reference sequence). CDR3 loop: CASSQDEDSQETQYF. The CDR3 bases are TGTGCCAGCAGCCAAGATGAAGACTCCCAAGAGACCCAGTACTTC.

This clonotype was observed at least ten times. The rearrangement links TRBV28 to TRBJ2-7, with a weak D call TRBD1 (6 bases). The germline V and J ends were trimmed by 4 bases and 3 bases, with 13 bases remaining between them. CDR3 length equals 14 residues. CDR1 MDHEN and CDR2 SYDVKM come from the germline V gene. CDR3: CASSSGTWVYEQYF. The CDR3 DNA follows: TGTGCCAGCAGTTCCGGGACATGGGTCTACGAGCAGTACTTC.

The chain has TRBV28 and TRBJ2-1; 7 bases are a match to TRBD2. The CDR3 has 17 residues. V dropped 2 bases and J dropped 4; count of bases not matched to a gene: 11. The germline CDR1 and CDR2 sequences are MDHEN and SYDVKM. CDR3: CASSLHPGRAGYNEQFF. Here the CDR3 DNA reads TGTGCCAGCAGTTTACACCCGGGGAGGGCGGGGTACAATGAGCAGTTCTTC.

Note on this clonotype: This may stem from a read error, because a much larger clone lies one nucleotide away. This chain uses TRBV11-2 with TRBJ2-2; perhaps TRBD2 as D (5 bases). CDR1 SGHAT and CDR2 FQNNGV come from the germline V gene. Between the trimmed V and J ends, which lost 0 bases and 4 bases, there was a span of 15 bases. This CDR3 is built from 17 residues. CDR3 residues: CASSLDLGDTSTGELFF. The DNA of the CDR3 is TGTGCCAGCAGCTTAGATCTGGGAGACACGTCCACCGGGGAGCTGTTTTTT.

The table lists this clonotype with many counts. The chain carries TRBV7-8 and TRBJ2-5, with 10 positions matching TRBD1. J gave up 5 bases and V 4 bases, and 7 bases lay outside the gene matches. The CDR3 has 15 amino acids. The V gene's germline CDR1 is SGHVS and CDR2 FQNEAQ. The CDR3 loop is CASSYRDRGSETQYF. CDR3 nucleotides: TGTGCCAGCAGCTACCGGGACAGGGGTTCGGAGACCCAGTACTTC.

This clonotype occurred a few times. The chain joins TRBV6-5 to TRBJ2-5, with 9 bases aligning to TRBD1. J was trimmed by 4 bases and V by 2 bases; bases with no gene match: 2. Per the germline V gene, CDR1 is MNHEY and CDR2 is SVGAGI. The CDR3 runs to 14 residues. CDR3 protein: CASSYGDRAETQYF. DNA for the CDR3: TGTGCCAGCAGTTACGGGGACAGGGCAGAGACCCAGTACTTC.

This clonotype was counted a few times. The rearrangement joins TRBV21-1 to TRBJ2-2; the table's D call of TRBD1 was not tested on the DNA. TRBV21-1 is a documented pseudogene. This CDR3 is 14 amino acids long. CDR3 loop: CASSLDSSTGELFF. Here the CDR3 DNA reads TGTGCCAGCAGCTTAGACAGCAGCACCGGGGAGCTGTTTTTT.

This clonotype is large by share. The chain recombines TRBV5-1 with TRBJ2-6; D possibly matches TRBD1 or TRBD2 (6 bases each). This CDR3 contains 17 residues. V lost 3 bases and J 1 base, leaving 14 bases between the germline ends. CDR1 SGHRS and CDR2 YFSETQ come from the germline V gene. The CDR3 DNA is TGCGCCAGCAGCTCGAGGGGGGCTAATTCTGGGGCCAACGTCCTGACTTTC. This gives the protein CASSSRGANSGANVLTF.

This clonotype was seen many times. The V call is TRBV29-1, the J call TRBJ2-7; 11 bases fit TRBD2. CDR3 length equals 14 residues. Per germline, CDR1 SQVTM and CDR2 ANQGSEA. V dropped 4 bases and J dropped 5; count of bases not matched to a gene: 7. The CDR3 is CSVAPSGRINEQYF. The CDR3 DNA reads TGCAGCGTTGCTCCTAGCGGGAGGATTAACGAGCAGTACTTC.

This clonotype is deemed medium-sized. The gene calls are TRBV5-1 and TRBJ2-3; TRBD2 might be the D (5 bases). The germline V gene encodes CDR1 SGHRS and CDR2 YFSETQ. V lost 0 bases and J 5 bases, leaving 10 bases between the germline ends. CDR3 length: 14 amino acids. The CDR3, as DNA: TGCGCCAGCAGCTTGGATGGAGGCGGAGATACGCAGTATTTT. This translates into CASSLDGGGDTQYF.

Many counts were recorded for this clonotype. This chain connects TRBV12-3 or TRBV12-4 to TRBJ1-3, with D hard to call. This CDR3 is 17 amino acids long. Trimming left V 5 bases short and J 0 bases short, with 17 bases between. CDR3 in amino acids: CASSPYVGRTSGNTIYF. CDR3 sequence (DNA): TGTGCCAGCAGTCCTTATGTAGGCAGGACCTCTGGAAACACCATATATTTT.

This clonotype occurred many times. The V gene is TRBV12-3 or TRBV12-4, the J gene TRBJ1-5; D call uncertain. CDR3 length: 16 residues. V was cut by 6 bases and J by 0 bases, with 15 bases left in between. The CDR3 coding sequence is TGTGCCAGCAGCGGCGGCCGCGTAAATAGCAATCAGCCCCAGCATTTT. It yields the protein CASSGGRVNSNQPQHF.

This sequence joins TRBV6-1 and TRBJ2-2, with D maybe TRBD1 (5 bases). CDR1 and CDR2 from the germline V gene are MNHNS and SASEGT. CDR3 length: 15 residues. The V gene lost 10 bases and the J gene lost 4 bases, with 19 bases spanning the gap. The CDR3 DNA is TGTGCCACCGGTAACCGACAGACCCTCACCGGGGAGCTGTTTTTT. Protein sequence: CATGNRQTLTGELFF.

This clonotype was counted ten times or more. The rearrangement links TRBV2 to TRBJ2-3, with D hard to call. The CDR3 extends over 17 amino acids. V lost 1 base to trimming and J lost 2 bases, with 16 bases between them. CDR1 and CDR2 from the germline V gene are SNHLY and FYNNEI. CDR3 in amino acids: CASSEDIPRENTDTQYF. For the CDR3, the DNA is TGTGCCAGCAGTGAAGACATACCAAGGGAAAACACAGATACGCAGTATTTT.

This clonotype is judged medium-sized. The chain carries TRBV5-1 and TRBJ2-7, with D possibly being TRBD2 (5 bases). Germline assignment: CDR1 SGHRS and CDR2 YFSETQ. V was shortened by 5 bases and J by 2 bases, with 14 bases between the two germline ends. The CDR3 has 14 amino acids. CDR3 sequence (DNA): TGCGCCAGCAGTTCTGGACTCGACCCCTACGAGCAGTACTTC. This encodes CASSSGLDPYEQYF.

This clonotype has ten or more counts. The V call is TRBV27, the J call TRBJ2-3; unclear D gene. Trimming stripped 2 bases from V and 6 bases from J, with 12 bases between. This CDR3 has 14 residues. Germline V CDR1 and CDR2: MNHEY, SMNVEV (reference sequence). The CDR3 DNA follows: TGTGCCAGCAGTTTAAGTGAAATCTCCGATACGCAGTATTTT. Protein sequence: CASSLSEISDTQYF.

This clonotype was found many times. The gene calls are TRBV20-1 and TRBJ1-2; TRBD1 aligns across 7 bases. J gave up 3 bases and V 6 bases, and 7 bases lay outside the gene matches. Germline V gene sequence: CDR1 DFQATT, CDR2 SNEGSKA (reference sequence). The CDR3 has 13 amino acids. The CDR3 sequence is CSARDSRYYGYTF. CDR3 sequence (DNA): TGCAGTGCCCGGGACAGCCGATACTATGGCTACACCTTC.

This chain joins TRBV19 and TRBJ2-5; 7 nucleotides match TRBD1. The germline CDR1 and CDR2 sequences are LNHDA and SQIVND (reference sequence). The length of the CDR3 is 16 residues. The J segment lost 5 bases and the V segment lost 4 bases, leaving 13 bases of the junction unmatched. CDR3 in DNA: TGTGCCAGTAGTACTCGCAGGACAGGATTTTTGGAGACCCAGTACTTC. Its protein product is CASSTRRTGFLETQYF. Complete variable domain (other parts from reference TRBV19 and TRBJ2-5): DGGITQSPKYLFRKEGQNVTLSCEQNLNHDAMYWYRQDPGQGLRLIYYSQIVNDFQKGDIAEGYSVSREKKESFPLTVTSAQKNPTAFYLCASSTRRTGFLETQYFGPGTRLLVL.

This clonotype has a handful of counts. The chain couples TRBV9 to TRBJ2-1; D is perhaps TRBD1 or TRBD2 (6 bases each). Between the trimmed V and J ends, which lost 0 bases and 5 bases, there was a span of 12 bases. The length of the CDR3 is 15 residues. Germline lookup yields CDR1 SGDLS and CDR2 YYNGEE. CDR3 nucleotide sequence: TGTGCCAGCAGCGTAGACGGGGGCCTAAACAATGAGCAGTTCTTC. Translated: CASSVDGGLNNEQFF.

This clonotype came up many times. The chain carries TRBV19 and TRBJ2-2; perhaps TRBD2 as D (5 bases). The V and J ends lost 4 bases and 4 bases respectively, with 22 bases between them. CDR3 length: 18 residues. CDR1 is LNHDA and CDR2 is SQIVND in the germline V gene (reference sequence). The CDR3 is CASSRLALIQESTGELFF. The CDR3 DNA reads as TGTGCCAGTAGTAGGCTAGCCCTCATCCAGGAGAGCACCGGGGAGCTGTTTTTT.

This clonotype is categorized as medium-sized. The gene calls are TRBV11-2 and TRBJ2-3; maybe TRBD2 (6 bases). The CDR3 contains 16 residues. The V gene lost 7 bases and the J gene lost 7 bases, with 24 bases spanning the gap. Germline V gene data show CDR1 as SGHAT and CDR2 as FQNNGV. The CDR3 region has the DNA TGTGCCAGCACACCCGGAGGCATCTCCGGGGGTAATACGCAGTATTTT. It translates to CASTPGGISGGNTQYF.

This clonotype was found many times. The V gene is TRBV2, the J gene TRBJ2-1; tentatively, D is TRBD2 (5 bases). The V and J ends lost 8 bases and 2 bases respectively, with 10 bases between them. The CDR3 totals 13 residues. CDR1 is SNHLY and CDR2 is FYNNEI in the germline V gene. The CDR3 DNA sequence: TGTGCCAGCCTCGAGGGAACCTACAATGAGCAGTTCTTC. The encoded protein is CASLEGTYNEQFF.

This clonotype is termed large. In nucleotides, the CDR3 is TGCAGCGTGTCCGGGACTAGCGTTTACAATGAGCAGTTCTTC. The encoded protein is CSVSGTSVYNEQFF. The chain carries TRBV29-1 and TRBJ2-1; 10 nucleotides match TRBD2. The germline gives CDR1 SQVTM, CDR2 ANQGSEA. After removal of 6 bases from V and 4 bases from J, the junction contained 6 bases not matched to a gene. The CDR3 has 14 residues.

This clonotype was observed at least ten times. The chain couples TRBV6-5 to TRBJ2-7, with 8 bases fitting TRBD2. There are 15 residues in the CDR3. Germline V gene lookup returns CDR1 MNHEY and CDR2 SVGAGI. The V and J ends lost 6 bases and 4 bases, in that order; junction bases with no gene match: 11. CDR3 DNA: TGTGCCAGCAGCCCCCCGAGAGCGGGAGCTTACGAGCAGTACTTC. It translates to CASSPPRAGAYEQYF.

This clonotype rates as medium-sized. V is TRBV29-1 and J is TRBJ2-7; TRBD1 matches 8 bases. The junction had 8 bases not matched to a gene; V was cut back by 7 bases and J by 6 bases. Germline V gene data show CDR1 as SQVTM and CDR2 as ANQGSEA. This CDR3 has 12 residues. The CDR3 nucleotides read TGCAGCGCTGGACAGGGAACGGGCGAGCAGTACTTC. Its translation is CSAGQGTGEQYF.

This clonotype was detected ten times or more. V is TRBV6-2 or TRBV6-3 and J is TRBJ1-5; D is unresolved. The CDR3 is 14 amino acids. Germline CDR1 and CDR2: MNHEY and SVGEGT. The V gene lost 2 bases and the J gene lost 7 bases, with 12 bases spanning the gap. The DNA for the CDR3 is TGTGCCAGCAGTTACGCGGAGGAGACCCAGCCCCAGCATTTT. Amino acids: CASSYAEETQPQHF.

The chain joins TRBV5-1 to TRBJ2-3, with a tentative D call TRBD2 (7 bases). CDR1 SGHRS and CDR2 YFSETQ come from the germline V gene. The CDR3 is 16 residues long. Trimming left V 4 bases short and J 6 bases short, with 21 bases between. The CDR3 is CASSRGTIGVGDTQYF. The CDR3 DNA reads as TGCGCCAGCAGCAGGGGGACTATCGGTGTGGGCGATACGCAGTATTTT.

The rearrangement links TRBV11-2 to TRBJ2-7; D is unresolved. CDR3 length equals 13 residues. CDR1 and CDR2 from the germline V gene are SGHAT and FQNNGV. Trimming left V 1 base short and J 4 bases short, with 8 bases between. The CDR3 protein is CASSLGLPYEQYF. The CDR3 coding sequence is TGTGCCAGCAGCTTAGGACTGCCTTACGAGCAGTACTTC. The variable domain in full, completed from reference TRBV11-2 and TRBJ2-7, reads EAGVAQSPRYKIIEKRQSVAFWCNPISGHATLYWYQQILGQGPKLLIQFQNNGVVDDSQLPKDRFSAERLKGVDSTLKIQPAKLEDSAVYLCASSLGLPYEQYFGPGTRLTVT.